These T cell receptor beta chains were read from a single sample in a study of vaccination and CD4 T cells after COVID-19. TCRdb re-called the PCR reads through MiXCR, storing one row per CDR3 protein. This table has about 25,000 distinct CDR3 sequences, roughly a third appearing once. These receptors' targets are unknown. The material sequenced was CD4+ T cells from blood, cultured in vitro, taken about 7 months after SARS-CoV-2 vaccination. The receptor source for this set is a human donor who had recovered from COVID-19. The CDR3 runs from the conserved cysteine through the conserved F or W. Fields, in order: V gene, J gene, D gene, clone size, CDR3 DNA, CDR3 protein. D genes are given only for firm matches. Clone size, where shown, is once, few, many, or a class for clones that have expanded.

V: TRBV20-1
J: TRBJ2-3
D: -
size: few
DNA: TGCAGTGCTTTCCGCGAGTCAGGAGGTCGCACAGATACGCAGTATTTT
CDR3: CSAFRESGGRTDTQYF

V: TRBV11-2
J: TRBJ2-2
D: -
size: few
DNA: TGTGCCAGCAGCCTAAGGGGGATAAACACCGGGGAGCTGTTTTTT
CDR3: CASSLRGINTGELFF

V: TRBV28
J: TRBJ2-7
D: -
size: few
DNA: TGTGCCAGCAGTTCGTTCCCTGGCAGGGCCTACGAGCAGTACTTC
CDR3: CASSSFPGRAYEQYF

V: TRBV28
J: TRBJ1-6
D: -
size: few
DNA: TGTGCCAGCAGCCCCAATTTGGCCTATAATTCACCCCTCCACTTT
CDR3: CASSPNLAYNSPLHF

V: TRBV20-1
J: TRBJ2-6
D: -
size: -
DNA: TGCAGTGCTAGAACAGCCACCTCTGGGGCCAACGTCCTGACTTTC
CDR3: CSARTATSGANVLTF

V: TRBV7-8
J: TRBJ2-7
D: -
size: once
DNA: TGTGCCAGCAGCTTAGACCAGGCCGCCTACGAGCAGTACTTC
CDR3: CASSLDQAAYEQYF

V: TRBV28
J: TRBJ2-3
D: -
size: -
DNA: TGTGCCAGCAGCTCCCCTAGCGTTACGGATACGCAGTATTTT
CDR3: CASSSPSVTDTQYF

V: TRBV2
J: TRBJ1-2
D: TRBD1
size: few
DNA: TGTGCCAGCAGTGGGACAGGGAGTGACGGCTACACCTTC
CDR3: CASSGTGSDGYTF

V: TRBV7-2
J: TRBJ1-1
D: -
size: -
DNA: TGTGCCAGCAGCTTATCCCTTAACACTGAAGCTTTCTTT
CDR3: CASSLSLNTEAFF

V: TRBV28
J: TRBJ2-7
D: -
size: -
DNA: TGTGCCAGCAGTTTATTAGGCGGGCAGGGCCTGGGCGAGCAGTACTTC
CDR3: CASSLLGGQGLGEQYF

V: TRBV7-8
J: TRBJ2-1
D: -
size: few
DNA: TGTGCCAGCAGCTCCCCGGCTGGCTTTGGTGGGTTCGATGAGCAGTTCTTC
CDR3: CASSSPAGFGGFDEQFF

V: TRBV19
J: TRBJ2-7
D: TRBD1
size: -
DNA: TGTGCCAGTAGTAAGAAGGGGAGGACAGGGGGCCGGGTATCCTACGAGCAGTACTTC
CDR3: CASSKKGRTGGRVSYEQYF

V: TRBV20-1
J: TRBJ2-6
D: TRBD2
size: -
DNA: TGCAGTGCTGCGGGGGCTGGGGCCAACGTCCTGACTTTC
CDR3: CSAAGAGANVLTF

V: TRBV6-2/TRBV6-3
J: TRBJ2-5
D: -
size: -
DNA: TGTGCCAGCAGTTACGGGACACTTCGTTTGTGGGAGACCCAGTACTTC
CDR3: CASSYGTLRLWETQYF

V: TRBV20-1
J: TRBJ2-5
D: -
size: -
DNA: TGCAGTGCTCGCAGGGGTTTGCAAGAGACCCAGTACTTC
CDR3: CSARRGLQETQYF

V: TRBV6-1
J: TRBJ1-5
D: -
size: -
DNA: TGTGCCAGCAGTGAGGGGGAGGGGCAGCCCCAGCATTTT
CDR3: CASSEGEGQPQHF